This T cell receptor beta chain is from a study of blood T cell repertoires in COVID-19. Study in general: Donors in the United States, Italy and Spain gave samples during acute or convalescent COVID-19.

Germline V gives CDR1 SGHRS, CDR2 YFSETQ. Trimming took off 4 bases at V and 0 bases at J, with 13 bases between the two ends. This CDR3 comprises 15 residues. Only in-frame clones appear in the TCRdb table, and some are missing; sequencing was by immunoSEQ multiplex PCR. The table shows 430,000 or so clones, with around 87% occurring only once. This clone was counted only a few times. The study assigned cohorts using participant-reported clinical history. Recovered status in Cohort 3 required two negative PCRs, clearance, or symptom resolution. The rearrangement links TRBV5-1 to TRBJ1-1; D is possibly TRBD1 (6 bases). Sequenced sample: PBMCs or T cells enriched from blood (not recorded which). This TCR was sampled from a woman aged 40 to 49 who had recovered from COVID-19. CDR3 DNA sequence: TGCGCCAGCAGCGCTAATACAGGGATGAACACTGAAGCTTTCTTT. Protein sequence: CASSANTGMNTEAFF.